Included here is one T cell receptor (beta chain) sequence, with context. Its antigen is undetermined. The PCR employed 60 Vbeta primers together with 13 Jbeta primers. The method was immunoSEQ multiplex PCR; TCRdb's version includes in-frame clones alone and lacks a portion of them. Here the sample table reports 35,000 to 50,000 clones. The record originates from a study of cytomegalovirus exposure and HLA in healthy donors. The study's findings and limits: Later examination showed HLA-associated TCR beta chains had greater clonal expansion than equally common others. In an earlier analysis, in roughly 600 donors, most V segments appeared productive either ~90% or ~30% of the time.

Sample: PBMCs. The clonotype comes from a woman in her thirties in good health and CMV-seropositive.

DNA of the CDR3: TGTGCCAGCAGCTTAGCGGGACAGCTTAACTATGGCTACACCTTC. Its protein is CASSLAGQLNYGYTF. The rearrangement joins TRBV7-9 to TRBJ1-2; 7 bases fit TRBD1. This CDR3 is 15 amino acids long. J gave up 1 base and V 0 bases, and 2 bases lay outside the gene matches. The germline gives CDR1 SEHNR, CDR2 FQNEAQ (reference sequence).